This TCR beta chain was sequenced during a study of blood T cell repertoires in COVID-19. Study-level information: The study drew acute and convalescent COVID-19 samples from the United States, Italy and Spain.

The CDR3 extends over 13 amino acids. Trimming stripped 7 bases from V and 9 bases from J, with 15 bases between. In germline, CDR1 is LGHNT, CDR2 FRNRAP. As processed by the authors: Nucleated cell number was recorded as an estimate derived from reference gene primer amplification. Measured with immunoSEQ multiplex PCR; TCRdb has only the in-frame clones, and not every one. V, J and clone size are those of that table, while D and trimming were read from the DNA. Among under 300,000 clones listed, 86% were seen once. Seattle patients were enrolled while actively infected and followed longitudinally. The chain employs TRBV12-5 and TRBJ2-2; perhaps TRBD2 as D (7 bases). The specimen was peripheral blood. The sequence was collected from a woman aged 70-85 years with COVID-19, enrolled during active disease. The CDR3 protein is CASAQSGGRELFF. CDR3 DNA sequence: TGTGCTAGTGCCCAGTCGGGGGGCCGGGAGCTGTTTTTT.